This T cell receptor beta chain is drawn from a study of blood T cell repertoires in COVID-19. Background on the study: Researchers got acute and convalescent COVID-19 samples from the United States, Italy and Spain. PBMCs, B-cell-depleted T cells, or T cells were the source of the cDNA or gDNA that made up the material.

CDR3 length: 15 residues. Looked up from germline, CDR1 is KGHSH and CDR2 is LQKENI. Trimming removed 3 bases at V and 2 bases at J, with 13 bases between. Authors' data handling: Nucleated cell counts were estimated from reference gene primer amplification. Measured with immunoSEQ multiplex PCR; TCRdb has only the in-frame clones, and not every one. V and J calls and clone size are as listed in that table; D and trimming were resolved from the DNA. The sample records under 85,000 clones, around 88% being singletons. Specimen: peripheral blood. The J gene is TRBJ1-1, the V gene TRBV18; D uncertain. The sequence came from a man aged 50-59 years with active COVID-19. This CDR3 reads CASSPGGQINTEAFF. The CDR3 nucleotides read TGTGCCAGCTCACCGGGAGGGCAGATAAACACTGAAGCTTTCTTT. The full variable domain, with the rest looked up from reference TRBV18 and TRBJ1-1, is NAGVMQNPRHLVRRRGQEARLRCSPMKGHSHVYWYRQLPEEGLKFMVYLQKENIIDESGMPKERFSAEFPKEGPSILRIQQVVRGDSAAYFCASSPGGQINTEAFFGQGTRLTVV.